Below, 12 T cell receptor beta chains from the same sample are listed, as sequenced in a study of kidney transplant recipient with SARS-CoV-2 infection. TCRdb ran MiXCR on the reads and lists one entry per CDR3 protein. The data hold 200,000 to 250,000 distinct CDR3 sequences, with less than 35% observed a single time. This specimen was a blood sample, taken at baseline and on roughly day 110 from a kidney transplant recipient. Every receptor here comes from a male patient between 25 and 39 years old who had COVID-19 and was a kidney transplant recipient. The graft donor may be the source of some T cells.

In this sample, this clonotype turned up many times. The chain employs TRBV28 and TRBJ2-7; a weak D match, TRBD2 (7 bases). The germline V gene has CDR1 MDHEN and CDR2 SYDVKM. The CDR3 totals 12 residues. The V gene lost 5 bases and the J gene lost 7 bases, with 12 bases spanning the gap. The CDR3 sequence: CASSNREGEQYF. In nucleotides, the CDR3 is TGTGCCAGCAGTAACAGGGAGGGGGAGCAGTACTTC. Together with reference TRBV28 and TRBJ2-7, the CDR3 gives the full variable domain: DVKVTQSSRYLVKRTGEKVFLECVQDMDHENMFWYRQDPGLGLRLIYFSYDVKMKEKGDIPEGYSVSREKKERFSLILESASTNQTSMYLCASSNREGEQYFGPGTRLTVT.

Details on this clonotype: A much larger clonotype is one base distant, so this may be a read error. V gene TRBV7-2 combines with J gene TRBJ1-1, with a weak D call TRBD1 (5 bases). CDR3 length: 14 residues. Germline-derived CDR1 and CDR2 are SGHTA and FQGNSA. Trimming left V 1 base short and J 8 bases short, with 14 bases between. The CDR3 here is CASSLGLTEGEAFF. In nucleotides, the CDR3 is TGTGCCAGCAGCTTAGGTCTGACAGAAGGCGAAGCTTTCTTT.

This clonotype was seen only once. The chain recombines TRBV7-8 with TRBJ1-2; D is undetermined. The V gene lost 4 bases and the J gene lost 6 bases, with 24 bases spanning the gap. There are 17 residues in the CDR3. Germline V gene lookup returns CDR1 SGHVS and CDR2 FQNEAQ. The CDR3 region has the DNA TGTGCCAGCAGCTCAGGTCTGTTTACCCGAAAGACCCATGGCTACACCTTC. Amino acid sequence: CASSSGLFTRKTHGYTF.

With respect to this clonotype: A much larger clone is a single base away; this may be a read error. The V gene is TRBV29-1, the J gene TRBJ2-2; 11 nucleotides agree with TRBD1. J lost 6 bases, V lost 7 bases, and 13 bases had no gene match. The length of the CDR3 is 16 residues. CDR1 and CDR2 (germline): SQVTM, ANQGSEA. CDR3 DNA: TGCAGCGCTGTAGAAGCCGGGACAGGGGGGGCCGGGGAGCTGTTTTTT. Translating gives CSAVEAGTGGAGELFF.

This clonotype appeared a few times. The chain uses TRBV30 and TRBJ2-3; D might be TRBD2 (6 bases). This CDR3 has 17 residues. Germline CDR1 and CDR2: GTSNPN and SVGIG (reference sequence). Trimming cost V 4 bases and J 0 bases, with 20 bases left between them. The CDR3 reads CAWTTSPAGASTDTQYF. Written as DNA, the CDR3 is TGTGCCTGGACGACTAGTCCGGCGGGCGCTAGCACAGATACGCAGTATTTT.

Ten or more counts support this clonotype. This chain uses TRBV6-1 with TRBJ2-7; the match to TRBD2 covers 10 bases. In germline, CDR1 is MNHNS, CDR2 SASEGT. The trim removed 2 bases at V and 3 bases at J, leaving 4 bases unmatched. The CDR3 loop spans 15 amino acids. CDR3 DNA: TGTGCCAGCAGTGAACCAGGGACTAGCGACTACGAGCAGTACTTC. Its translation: CASSEPGTSDYEQYF.

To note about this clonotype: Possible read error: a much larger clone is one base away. CDR3 sequence (DNA): TGTGCCAGCAGCCTCGCCCGCCTGGGGACAGGTAGAGGCTACGCCTTC. It encodes CASSLARLGTGRGYAF. The rearrangement uses TRBV14 and TRBJ1-2; 8 bases line up with TRBD1. The V gene's germline CDR1 is SGHDN and CDR2 FVKESK. The CDR3 is made up of 16 amino acids.

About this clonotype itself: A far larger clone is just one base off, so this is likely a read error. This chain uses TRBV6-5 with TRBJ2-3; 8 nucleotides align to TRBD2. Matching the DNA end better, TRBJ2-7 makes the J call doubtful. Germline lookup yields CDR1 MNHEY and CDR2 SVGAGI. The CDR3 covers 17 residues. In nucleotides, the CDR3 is TGTGCCAACAGCCCAAGGGCAGCGGGAGATATGGTCGGCGAGCAGTACTTC. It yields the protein CANSPRAAGDMVGEQYF.

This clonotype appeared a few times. CDR3 region: CAGPAQYSRKTYGYTF. In DNA form, the CDR3 reads TGTGCCGGCCCGGCGCAGTACTCAAGAAAGACCTATGGCTACACCTTC. The chain carries TRBV9 and TRBJ1-2; D is uncertain. The CDR3 consists of 16 residues. In germline, CDR1 is SGDLS, CDR2 YYNGEE. With 10 bases removed from V and 4 bases from J, the gap between germline ends came to 26 bases.

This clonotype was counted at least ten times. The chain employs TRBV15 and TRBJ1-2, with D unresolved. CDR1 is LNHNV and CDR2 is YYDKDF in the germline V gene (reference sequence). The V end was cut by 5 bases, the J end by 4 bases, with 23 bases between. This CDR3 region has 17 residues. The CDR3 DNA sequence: TGTGCCACCAGCCTGGAACTAAGGTGTGGAAAGACCTATGGCTACACCTTC. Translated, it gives CATSLELRCGKTYGYTF.

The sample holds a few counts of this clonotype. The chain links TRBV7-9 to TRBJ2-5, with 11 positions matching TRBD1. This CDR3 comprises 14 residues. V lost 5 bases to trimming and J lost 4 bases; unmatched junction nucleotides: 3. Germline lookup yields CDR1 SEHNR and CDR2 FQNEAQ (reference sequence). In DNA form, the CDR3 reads TGTGCCAGCAGCCGGGACAGGGGGGGAGAGACCCAGTACTTC. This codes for CASSRDRGGETQYF. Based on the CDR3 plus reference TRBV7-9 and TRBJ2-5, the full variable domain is DTGVSQNPRHKITKRGQNVTFRCDPISEHNRLYWYRQTLGQGPEFLTYFQNEAQLEKSRLLSDRFSAERPKGSFSTLEIQRTEQGDSAMYLCASSRDRGGETQYFGPGTRLLVL.

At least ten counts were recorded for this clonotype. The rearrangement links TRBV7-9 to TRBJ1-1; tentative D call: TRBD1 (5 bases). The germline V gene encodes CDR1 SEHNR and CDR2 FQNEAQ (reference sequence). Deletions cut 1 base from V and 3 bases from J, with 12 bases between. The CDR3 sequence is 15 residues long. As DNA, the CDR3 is TGTGCCAGCAGCTTAGGGGGGGGGGAATACACTGAAGCTTTCTTT. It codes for CASSLGGGEYTEAFF.